Sequencing of this T cell receptor beta chain was carried out in a study of T-cell memory formation after mild COVID-19. Study results and caveats: The CD4+ clones that contracted clustered mainly within CM and EM, and the CD8+ clones concentrated in EMRA. The authors left the SARS-CoV-2 specificity of second-wave clones peaking on day 37 unconfirmed.

Amplification by 5'RACE using constant-segment primers produced TCR alpha and TCR beta cDNA libraries that carried sample barcodes and UMIs. One entry per CDR3 protein, called by TCRdb with MiXCR from the 5' RACE reads. Here the sample spans 200,000 or so distinct CDR3 sequences, about a sixth being singletons. The table lists this clonotype with a few counts. Its specificity is unknown. The CDR3 length is 13 residues. V was trimmed by 4 bases and J by 8 bases, leaving 9 bases between them. Looked up from germline, CDR1 is LGHDT and CDR2 is YNNKEL (reference sequence). The chain recombines TRBV3-1 with TRBJ1-6; no clear D gene. The source material was PBMCs or a T cell subset sorted from them (not recorded which). The TCR comes from an adult woman who had mild COVID-19 (a few samples of this study predate the infection). Cell type and time point are not known. This chain's CDR3 is CASSPGLDSPLHF. In DNA form, the CDR3 reads TGTGCCAGCAGCCCCGGACTGGATTCACCCCTCCACTTT.